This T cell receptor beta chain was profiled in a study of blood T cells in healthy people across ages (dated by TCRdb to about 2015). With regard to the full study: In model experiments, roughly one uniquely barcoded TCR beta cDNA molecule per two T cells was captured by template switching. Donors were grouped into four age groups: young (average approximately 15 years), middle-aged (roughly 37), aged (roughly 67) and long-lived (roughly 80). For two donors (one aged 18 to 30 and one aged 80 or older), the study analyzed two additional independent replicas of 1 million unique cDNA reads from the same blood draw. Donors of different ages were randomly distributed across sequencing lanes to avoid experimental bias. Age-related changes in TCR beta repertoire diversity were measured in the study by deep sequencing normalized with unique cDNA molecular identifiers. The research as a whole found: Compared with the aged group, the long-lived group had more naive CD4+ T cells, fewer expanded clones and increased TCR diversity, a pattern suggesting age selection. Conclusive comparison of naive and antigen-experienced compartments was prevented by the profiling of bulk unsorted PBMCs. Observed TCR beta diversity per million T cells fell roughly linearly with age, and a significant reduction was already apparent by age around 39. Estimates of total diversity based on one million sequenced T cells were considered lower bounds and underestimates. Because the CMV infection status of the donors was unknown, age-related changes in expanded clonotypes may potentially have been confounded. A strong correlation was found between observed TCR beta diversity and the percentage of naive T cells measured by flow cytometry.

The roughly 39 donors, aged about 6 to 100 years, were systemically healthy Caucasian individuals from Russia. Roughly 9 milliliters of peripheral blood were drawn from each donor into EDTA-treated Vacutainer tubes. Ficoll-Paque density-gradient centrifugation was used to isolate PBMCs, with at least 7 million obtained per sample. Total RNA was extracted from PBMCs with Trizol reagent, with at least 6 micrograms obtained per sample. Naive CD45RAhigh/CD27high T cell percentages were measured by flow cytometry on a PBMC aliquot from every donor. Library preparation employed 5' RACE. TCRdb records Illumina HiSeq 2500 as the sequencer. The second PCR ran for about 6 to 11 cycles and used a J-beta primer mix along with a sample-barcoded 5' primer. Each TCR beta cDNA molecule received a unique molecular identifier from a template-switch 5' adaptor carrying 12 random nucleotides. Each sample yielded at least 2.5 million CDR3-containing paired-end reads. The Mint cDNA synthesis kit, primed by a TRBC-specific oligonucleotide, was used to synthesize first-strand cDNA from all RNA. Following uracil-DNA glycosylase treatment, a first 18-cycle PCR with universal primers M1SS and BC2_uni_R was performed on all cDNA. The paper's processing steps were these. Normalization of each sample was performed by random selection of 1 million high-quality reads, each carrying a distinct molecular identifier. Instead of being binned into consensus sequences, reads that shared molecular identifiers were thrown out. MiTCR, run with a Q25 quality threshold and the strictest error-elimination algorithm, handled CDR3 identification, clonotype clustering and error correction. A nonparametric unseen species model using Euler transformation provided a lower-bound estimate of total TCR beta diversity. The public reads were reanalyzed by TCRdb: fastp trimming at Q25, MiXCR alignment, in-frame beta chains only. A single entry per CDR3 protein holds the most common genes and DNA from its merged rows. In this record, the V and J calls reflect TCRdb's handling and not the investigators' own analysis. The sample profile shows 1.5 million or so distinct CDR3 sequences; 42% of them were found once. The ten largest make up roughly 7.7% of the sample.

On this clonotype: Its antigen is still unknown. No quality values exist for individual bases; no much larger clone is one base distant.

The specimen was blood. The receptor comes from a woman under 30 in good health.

The nucleotides read TGCAGCGTTGATCTCCCTAGCGGGAGTGGCAGTGAGCAGTTCTTC. Its translation is CSVDLPSGSGSEQFF. The chain is assembled from TRBV29-1 and TRBJ2-1; 10 central bases correspond to TRBD2. From V the trimming removes 3 bases and from J it removes 9 bases, while the gene matches leave 11 bases of the junction unaccounted for. Reading the germline V gene gives CDR1 SQVTM and CDR2 ANQGSEA. Including the terminal cysteine and phenylalanine, the CDR3 comprises 15 residues. The sequence is cut down to CDR3 DNA, 45 bases in frame from base 1.